The subject of this entry is one T cell receptor (beta chain). Which antigen it targets is not known. Nothing much larger sits one base from this clone, and base qualities are not available. This specimen comes from a study of T cell changes during pregnancy in multiple sclerosis (dated by TCRdb to the late 2010s). Context from the whole study: Changes in the T cell repertoire over the course of pregnancy were examined in this study in women with multiple sclerosis.

The library relied on the immunoSEQ multiplex PCR assay. This immuneACCESS table, as held by TCRdb, lists in-frame sequences with V and J called but not all clones. Of the missing ones, under half trace to an unresolved V gene in checked studies; the others have no known cause. Counted in this sample were about 73,000 clones; over 80% of them appeared once. Over 2.5% of the sample belongs to the ten largest clones. The receptor was isolated from a female donor in good health, enrolled as a control in a pregnancy study. Sequences were derived from peripheral blood, sampled in the third trimester of pregnancy.

The CDR3 region: CASRGLAGDEQFF. The nucleotides read TGCGCCAGCAGGGGACTAGCGGGAGATGAGCAGTTCTTC. The V and J genes are TRBV5-1 and TRBJ2-1; 14 bases in the junction line up with TRBD2. Taken from cysteine to phenylalanine, the CDR3 has 13 residues. The sequence is cut down to CDR3 DNA, 39 bases in frame from base 1. At the junction V is shortened by 5 bases and J by 8 bases; bases outside the gene matches: 0. Based on the germline V gene, the CDR1 and CDR2 sequences are SGHRS and YFSETQ. The CDR3, completed at both ends by the reference TRBV5-1 and TRBJ2-1 genes, gives the full variable domain KAGVTQTPRYLIKTRGQQVTLSCSPISGHRSVSWYQQTPGQGLQFLFEYFSETQRNKGNFPGRFSGRQFSNSRSEMNVSTLELGDSALYLCASRGLAGDEQFFGPGTRLTVL.